One TCR beta chain is described in this entry. Sequencing used immunoSEQ multiplex PCR; TCRdb keeps in-frame clones, though not all of them. The data contain some 71,000 clones, approximately 91% of them singletons. This sample was included in a study of PD-L1 blockade in urothelial cancer. CDR1 SGHTA and CDR2 FQGNSA come from the germline V gene. The trim removed 2 bases at V and 8 bases at J, leaving 6 bases unmatched. The CDR3 totals 14 residues. The rearrangement uses TRBV7-2 and TRBJ1-2; TRBD1 matches 9 bases. The source was PBMCs, collected around atezolizumab (anti-PD-L1) treatment. This receptor was taken from a man aged 55 to 70 with urothelial cancer. The CDR3 DNA follows: TGTGCCAGCAGCTTACCAGGACAGGGGCGCGGCTACACCTTC. As protein: CASSLPGQGRGYTF.